This TCR beta chain was sequenced in a study of cytomegalovirus exposure and HLA in healthy donors. Points from the study as a whole: Later analysis showed most CMV-associated TCR beta chains appearing HLA-restricted.

Concerning this clone itself: Antigen specificity is unknown.

Researchers ran the PCR with 60 Vbeta and 13 Jbeta primers. The method was immunoSEQ multiplex PCR; TCRdb's version includes in-frame clones alone and lacks a portion of them. The sample table includes around 150,000 clones. V shed 3 bases, J shed 3 bases, and the junction held 2 bases outside the gene matches. Germline CDR1 is SNHLY and CDR2 is FYNNEI. The CDR3 extends over 14 amino acids. This receptor was identified in a man aged 35-49 years in good health and CMV-seronegative. Sample: PBMCs. The gene calls are TRBV2 and TRBJ1-1, with 9 positions matching TRBD1. In nucleotides, the CDR3 is TGTGCCAGCAGTGACGGGACAGGGTACACTGAAGCTTTCTTT. Translation gives CASSDGTGYTEAFF. The full variable domain, rest sourced from reference TRBV2 and TRBJ1-1, is EPEVTQTPSHQVTQMGQEVILRCVPISNHLYFYWYRQILGQKVEFLVSFYNNEISEKSEIFDDQFSVERPDGSNFTLKIRSTKLEDSAMYFCASSDGTGYTEAFFGQGTRLTVV.